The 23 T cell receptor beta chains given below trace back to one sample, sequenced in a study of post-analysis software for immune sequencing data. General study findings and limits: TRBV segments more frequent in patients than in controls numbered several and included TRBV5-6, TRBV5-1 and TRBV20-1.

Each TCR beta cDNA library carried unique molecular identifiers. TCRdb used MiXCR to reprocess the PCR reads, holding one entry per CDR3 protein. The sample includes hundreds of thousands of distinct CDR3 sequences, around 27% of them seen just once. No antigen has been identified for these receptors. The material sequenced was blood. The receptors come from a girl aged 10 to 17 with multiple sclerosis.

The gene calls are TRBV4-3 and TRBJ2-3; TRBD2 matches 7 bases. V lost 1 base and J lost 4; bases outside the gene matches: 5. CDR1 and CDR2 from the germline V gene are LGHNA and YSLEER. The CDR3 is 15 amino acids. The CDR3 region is CASSQGERDADTQYF. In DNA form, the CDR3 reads TGCGCCAGCAGCCAAGGCGAGCGGGATGCAGATACGCAGTATTTT.

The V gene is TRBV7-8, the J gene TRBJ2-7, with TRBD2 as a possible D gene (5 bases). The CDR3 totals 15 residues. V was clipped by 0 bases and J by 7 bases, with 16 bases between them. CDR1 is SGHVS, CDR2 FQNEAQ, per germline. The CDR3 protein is CASSLAVGGLGEQYF. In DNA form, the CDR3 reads TGTGCCAGCAGCTTAGCGGTGGGCGGGCTGGGGGAGCAGTACTTC. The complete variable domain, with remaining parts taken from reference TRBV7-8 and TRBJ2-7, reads GAGVSQSPRYKVAKRGQDVALRCDPISGHVSLFWYQQALGQGPEFLTYFQNEAQLDKSGLPSDRFFAERPEGSVSTLKIQRTQQEDSAVYLCASSLAVGGLGEQYFGPGTRLTVT.

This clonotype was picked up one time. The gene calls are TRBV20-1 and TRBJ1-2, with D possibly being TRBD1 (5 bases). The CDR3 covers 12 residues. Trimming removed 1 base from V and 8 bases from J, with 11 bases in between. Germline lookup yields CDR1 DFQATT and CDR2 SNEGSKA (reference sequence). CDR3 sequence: CSARVQGVGYTF. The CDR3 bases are TGCAGTGCTAGAGTTCAGGGTGTGGGCTACACCTTC.

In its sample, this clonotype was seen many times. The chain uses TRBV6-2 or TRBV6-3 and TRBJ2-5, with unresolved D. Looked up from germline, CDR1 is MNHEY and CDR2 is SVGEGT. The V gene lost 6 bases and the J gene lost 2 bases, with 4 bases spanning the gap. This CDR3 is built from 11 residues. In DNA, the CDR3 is TGTGCCAGCAGGACGCAAGAGACCCAGTACTTC. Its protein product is CASRTQETQYF.

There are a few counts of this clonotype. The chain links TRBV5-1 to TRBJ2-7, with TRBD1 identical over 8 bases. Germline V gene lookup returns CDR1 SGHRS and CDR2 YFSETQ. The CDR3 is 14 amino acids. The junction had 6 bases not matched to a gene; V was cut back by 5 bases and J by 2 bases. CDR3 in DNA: TGCGCCAGCAGATACCGGACAGGGACCTACGAGCAGTACTTC. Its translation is CASRYRTGTYEQYF.

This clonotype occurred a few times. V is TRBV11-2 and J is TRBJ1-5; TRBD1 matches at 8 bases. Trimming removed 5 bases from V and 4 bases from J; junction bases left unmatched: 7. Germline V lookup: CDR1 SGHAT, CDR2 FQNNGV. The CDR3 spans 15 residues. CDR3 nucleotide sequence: TGTGCCAGCAGCCCAGGGGGCGCGGAAAATCAGCCCCAGCATTTT. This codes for CASSPGGAENQPQHF. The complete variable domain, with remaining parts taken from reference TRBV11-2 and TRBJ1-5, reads EAGVAQSPRYKIIEKRQSVAFWCNPISGHATLYWYQQILGQGPKLLIQFQNNGVVDDSQLPKDRFSAERLKGVDSTLKIQPAKLEDSAVYLCASSPGGAENQPQHFGDGTRLSIL.

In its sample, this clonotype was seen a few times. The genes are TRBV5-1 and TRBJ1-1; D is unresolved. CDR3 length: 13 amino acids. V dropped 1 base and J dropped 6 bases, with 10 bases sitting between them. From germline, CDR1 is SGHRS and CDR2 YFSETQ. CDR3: CASSLTVTSEAFF. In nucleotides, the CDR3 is TGCGCCAGCAGCTTGACAGTAACATCTGAAGCTTTCTTT.

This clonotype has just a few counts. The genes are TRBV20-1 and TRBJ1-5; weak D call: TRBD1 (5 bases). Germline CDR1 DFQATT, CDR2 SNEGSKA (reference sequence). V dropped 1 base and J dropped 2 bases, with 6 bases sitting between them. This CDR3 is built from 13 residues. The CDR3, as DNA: TGCAGTGCTAGAGGGGACCGCAATCAGCCCCAGCATTTT. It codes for CSARGDRNQPQHF.

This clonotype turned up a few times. The CDR3 spells CASSPGPGKLFF. In DNA form, the CDR3 reads TGTGCCAGCAGCCCTGGGCCCGGAAAACTGTTTTTT. The chain carries TRBV7-9 and TRBJ1-4; D gene uncertain. The V and J ends lost 5 bases and 10 bases respectively, with 11 bases between them. The CDR3 is 12 amino acids. Per the germline V gene, CDR1 is SEHNR and CDR2 is FQNEAQ (reference sequence).

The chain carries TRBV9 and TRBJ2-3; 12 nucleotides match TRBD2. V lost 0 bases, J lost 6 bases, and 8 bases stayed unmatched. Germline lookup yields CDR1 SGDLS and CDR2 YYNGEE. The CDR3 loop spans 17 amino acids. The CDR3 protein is CASSVDPSGGAGDTQYF. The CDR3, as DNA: TGTGCCAGCAGCGTAGATCCTAGCGGGGGGGCCGGGGATACGCAGTATTTT.

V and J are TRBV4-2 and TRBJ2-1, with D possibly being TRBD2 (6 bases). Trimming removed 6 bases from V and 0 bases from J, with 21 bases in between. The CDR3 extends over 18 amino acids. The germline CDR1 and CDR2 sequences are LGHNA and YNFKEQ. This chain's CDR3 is CASSPNLSGLSSYNEQFF. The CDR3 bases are TGTGCCAGCAGTCCAAATCTTAGCGGCTTAAGCTCCTACAATGAGCAGTTCTTC.

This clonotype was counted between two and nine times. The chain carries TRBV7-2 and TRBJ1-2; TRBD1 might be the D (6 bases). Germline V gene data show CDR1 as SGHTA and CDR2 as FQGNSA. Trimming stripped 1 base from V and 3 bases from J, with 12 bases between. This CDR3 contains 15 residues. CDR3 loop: CASSLGGGRDYGYTF. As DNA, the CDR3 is TGTGCCAGCAGCTTAGGAGGGGGGAGGGACTATGGCTACACCTTC. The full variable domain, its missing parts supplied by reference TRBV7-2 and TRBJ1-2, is GAGVSQSPSNKVTEKGKDVELRCDPISGHTALYWYRQSLGQGLEFLIYFQGNSAPDKSGLPSDRFSAERTGGSVSTLTIQRTQQEDSAVYLCASSLGGGRDYGYTFGSGTRLTVV.

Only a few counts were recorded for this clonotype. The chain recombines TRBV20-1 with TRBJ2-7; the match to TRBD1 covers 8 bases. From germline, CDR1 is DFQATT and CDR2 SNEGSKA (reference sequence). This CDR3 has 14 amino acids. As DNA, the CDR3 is TGCAGCTCCCGGGTCCATGACAGGGGCAACGAGCAGTACTTC. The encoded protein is CSSRVHDRGNEQYF.

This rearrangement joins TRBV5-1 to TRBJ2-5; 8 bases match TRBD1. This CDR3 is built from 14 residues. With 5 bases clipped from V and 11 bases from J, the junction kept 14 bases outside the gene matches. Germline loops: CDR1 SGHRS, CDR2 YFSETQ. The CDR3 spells CASRDRTGLGEQYF. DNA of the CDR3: TGCGCCAGCAGAGATCGGACAGGGCTGGGGGAGCAGTACTTC.

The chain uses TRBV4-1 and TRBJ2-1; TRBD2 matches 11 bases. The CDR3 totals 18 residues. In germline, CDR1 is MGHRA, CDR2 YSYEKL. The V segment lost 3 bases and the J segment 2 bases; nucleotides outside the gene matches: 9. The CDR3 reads CASSQSPGTSGPYNEQFF. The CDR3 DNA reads TGCGCCAGCAGCCAGTCGCCCGGGACTAGCGGACCCTACAATGAGCAGTTCTTC.

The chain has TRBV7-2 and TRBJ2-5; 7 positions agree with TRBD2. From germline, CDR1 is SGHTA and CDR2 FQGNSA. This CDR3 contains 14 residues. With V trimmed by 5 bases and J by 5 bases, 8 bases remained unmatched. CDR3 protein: CASSGRELAETQYF. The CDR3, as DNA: TGTGCCAGCAGCGGGAGGGAGCTAGCGGAGACCCAGTACTTC. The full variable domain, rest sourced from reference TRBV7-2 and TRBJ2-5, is GAGVSQSPSNKVTEKGKDVELRCDPISGHTALYWYRQSLGQGLEFLIYFQGNSAPDKSGLPSDRFSAERTGGSVSTLTIQRTQQEDSAVYLCASSGRELAETQYFGPGTRLLVL.

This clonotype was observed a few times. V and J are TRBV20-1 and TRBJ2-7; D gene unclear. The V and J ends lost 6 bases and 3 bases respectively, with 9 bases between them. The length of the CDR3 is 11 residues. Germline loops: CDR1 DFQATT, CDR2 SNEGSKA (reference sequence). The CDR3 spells CSATDGYEQYF. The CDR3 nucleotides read TGCAGTGCAACGGACGGCTACGAGCAGTACTTC.

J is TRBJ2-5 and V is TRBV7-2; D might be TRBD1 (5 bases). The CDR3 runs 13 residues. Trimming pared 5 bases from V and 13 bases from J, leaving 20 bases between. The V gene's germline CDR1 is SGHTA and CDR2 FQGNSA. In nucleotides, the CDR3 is TGTGCCAGCAGCCCGACGCTGATACCGACAGTGTACTTC. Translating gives CASSPTLIPTVYF.

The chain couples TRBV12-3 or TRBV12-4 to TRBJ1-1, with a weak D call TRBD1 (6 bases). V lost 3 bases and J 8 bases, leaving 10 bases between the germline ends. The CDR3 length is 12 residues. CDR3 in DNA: TGTGCCAGCAGTTTTTTTAGGGGGGAAGCTTTCTTT. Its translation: CASSFFRGEAFF.

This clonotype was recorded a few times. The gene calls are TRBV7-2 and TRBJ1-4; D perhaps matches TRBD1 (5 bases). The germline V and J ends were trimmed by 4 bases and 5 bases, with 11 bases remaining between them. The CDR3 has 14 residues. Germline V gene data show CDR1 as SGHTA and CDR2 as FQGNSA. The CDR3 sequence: CASSSGRSNEKLFF. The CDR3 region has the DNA TGTGCCAGCAGCTCGGGACGGTCAAATGAAAAACTGTTTTTT.

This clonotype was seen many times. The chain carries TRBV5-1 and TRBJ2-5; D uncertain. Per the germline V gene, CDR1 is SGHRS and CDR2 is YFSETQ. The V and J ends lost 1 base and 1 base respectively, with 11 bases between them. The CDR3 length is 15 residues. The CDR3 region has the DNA TGCGCCAGCAGCTTGAGCTTGGCGACCCAAGAGACCCAGTACTTC. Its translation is CASSLSLATQETQYF.

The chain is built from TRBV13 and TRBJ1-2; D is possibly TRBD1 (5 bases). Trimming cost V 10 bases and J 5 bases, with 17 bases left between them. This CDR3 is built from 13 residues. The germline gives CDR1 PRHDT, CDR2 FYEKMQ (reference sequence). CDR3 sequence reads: CAIRGMRGYGYTF. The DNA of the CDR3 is TGTGCCATCCGGGGGATGAGAGGATATGGCTACACCTTC.

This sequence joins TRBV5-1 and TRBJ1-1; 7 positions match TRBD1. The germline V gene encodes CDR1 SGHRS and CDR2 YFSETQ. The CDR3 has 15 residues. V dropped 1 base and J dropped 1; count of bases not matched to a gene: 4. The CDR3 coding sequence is TGCGCCAGCAGCTTGCGGGACAGCTCGAACACTGAAGCTTTCTTT. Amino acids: CASSLRDSSNTEAFF.